This T cell receptor beta chain comes out of a study of CD8+CD57+ T cells in acquired aplastic anemia. In the study overall: Across the sorted CD4+ and CD8+ cells, DNA amounts averaged 3.2 ug.

Genomic DNA acted as the template from which TCR beta VDJ combination and CDR3 sequence profiling were carried out. From the reads, TCRdb called clonotypes with MiXCR, one entry per CDR3 protein. Of 100,000 to 150,000 distinct CDR3 sequences detected, around 46% appear once; the ten largest clones hold around 2.5%. A note on this clonotype: Its antigen is currently unknown.

The V gene's germline CDR1 is LGHDT and CDR2 YNNKEL (reference sequence). There are 20 residues in the CDR3. The ends were cut back, 0 bases at V and 0 bases at J, with 21 bases in the middle. Whole-study findings and limits: Any difference that existed in CD8+ Simpson's diversity between patients and controls was not significant. Patients had around 30 CD8+ CDR3 sequences in common with controls (the shared set).

V and J are TRBV3-1 and TRBJ1-3; unclear D gene. The clonotype originates from a human donor in good health, serving as a control. Sequencing used sorted CD4+, CD8+, or CD8+CD57+ T cells (not recorded which) from PBMCs. The CDR3 DNA sequence: TGTGCCAGCAGCCAAGATGTCGGGAAGGGAAGGAGACCCTCTGGAAACACCATATATTTT. This sequence encodes CASSQDVGKGRRPSGNTIYF.